Listed below are T cell receptor beta chains from one sample, sequenced in a study of OX40 agonist ivuxolimab in advanced cancers. This table comes from immunoSEQ multiplex PCR, and its TCRdb copy is limited to in-frame clones, with some not included. The data hold some 79,000 clones, with around 90% observed a single time. This sample comprised CD4+ or CD8+ T cells sorted from blood, obtained in a trial of the OX40 agonist ivuxolimab. The receptors stem from an adult with an advanced solid tumor such as melanoma, head and neck, liver or kidney cancer. The CDR3 runs from the conserved cysteine through the conserved F or W. Fields, in order: J gene, V gene, CDR3 protein.

>TRBJ2-1|TRBV6-5
CASSYSGVYNEQFF
>TRBJ2-1|TRBV5-1
CASSLVGGQAGAGEQFF
>TRBJ2-7|TRBV27
CASSSGLGYEQYF
>TRBJ2-5|TRBV5-1
CASSLFQETQYF
>TRBJ2-1|TRBV6-1
CASSEAGGPYNEQFF
>TRBJ2-3|TRBV7-9
CASSPTLVADTQYF
>TRBJ1-2|TRBV7-9
CASSLDGVGGYTF
>TRBJ2-1|TRBV11-2
CASSLLPGSYNEQFF
>TRBJ2-3|TRBV7-2
CASSLAGAQGTDTQYF
>TRBJ2-1|TRBV5-8
CASSGFSDEQFF
>TRBJ2-7|TRBV15
CATSRKTSGSVRGYEQYF
>TRBJ1-2|TRBV6-5
CASRHPGQGEGYTF
>TRBJ2-7|TRBV28
CASSPGTASSYEQYF
>TRBJ2-7|TRBV29-1
CSAGGGTGSSYEQYF
>TRBJ2-7|TRBV7-8
CASSAAAGHSYEQYF
>TRBJ2-7|TRBV5-1
CASRQENYEQYF
>TRBJ1-2|TRBV30
CAWSVGVHGYTF
>TRBJ1-1|TRBV29-1
CSVVPYTEAFF
>TRBJ2-1|TRBV10-1
CASRPGQGANEQFF
>TRBJ1-1|TRBV7-2
CASSPGTGMRNTEAFF
>TRBJ1-3|TRBV6-5
CASSYQGQTPGNTIYF
>TRBJ1-4|TRBV5-6
CASSFTGPWEHEKLFF
>TRBJ1-1|TRBV6-5
CASSYETPENTEAFF
>TRBJ1-1|TRBV10-3
CAISGTGAEAFF
>TRBJ2-7|TRBV7-2
CASSLEASGPYEQYF
>TRBJ2-3|TRBV18
CASSPPLTSGKTDTQYF
>TRBJ2-7|TRBV2
CASCLAGVYEQYF
>TRBJ1-1|TRBV19
CASIGQPNTEAFF
>TRBJ2-7|TRBV6-5
CASSYRREGSYEQYF
>TRBJ2-3|TRBV11-3
CASSSRTRSGTDTQYF
>TRBJ2-5|TRBV5-4
CASSFLRLAGGQETQYF
>TRBJ2-7|TRBV5-1
CASSFPVAGNSYEQYF
>TRBJ1-5|TRBV7-2
CASSSVLMGQPQHF
>TRBJ2-2|TRBV5-1
CASSLAVLAGDTGELFF
>TRBJ2-7|TRBV18
CASSPIDRSSYEQYF
>TRBJ2-1|TRBV2
CASSVGGNEQFF
>TRBJ2-2|TRBV4-2
CASRSGGTGELFF
>TRBJ1-1|TRBV6-5
CASRKTNTEAFF
>TRBJ2-1|TRBV2
CASSEGLAGGKSYNEQFF
>TRBJ2-2|TRBV5-1
CASSLATGTNTGELFF
>TRBJ2-7|TRBV28
CASSSPPPGQGSEQYF
>TRBJ2-7|TRBV20-1
CSAFKAYEQYF
>TRBJ1-4|TRBV2
CASSAFPPGQGGIVSNEKLFF
>TRBJ2-3|TRBV7-6
CASSLGGAGTDTQYF
>TRBJ1-1|TRBV11-3
CASSIRQTEAFF
>TRBJ1-3|TRBV11-3
CASSPGQGAGNTIYF